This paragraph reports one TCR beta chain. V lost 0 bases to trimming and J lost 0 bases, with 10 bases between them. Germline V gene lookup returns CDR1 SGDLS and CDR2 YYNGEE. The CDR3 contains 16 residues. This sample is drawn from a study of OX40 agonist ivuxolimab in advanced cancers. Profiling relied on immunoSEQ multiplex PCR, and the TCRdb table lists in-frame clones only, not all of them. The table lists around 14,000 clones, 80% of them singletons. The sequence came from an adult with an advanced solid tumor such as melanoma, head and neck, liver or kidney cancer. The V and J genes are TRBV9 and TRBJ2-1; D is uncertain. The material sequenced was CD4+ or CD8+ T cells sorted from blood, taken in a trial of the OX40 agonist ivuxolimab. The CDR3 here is CASSVDSPSSYNEQFF. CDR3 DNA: TGTGCCAGCAGCGTAGATAGCCCGAGCTCCTACAATGAGCAGTTCTTC.